Listed here are 11 T cell receptor beta chains from one sample, sequenced in a study of blood T cells in healthy people across ages. A second PCR of roughly 7 to 11 cycles used a sample-barcoded 5' primer and a J-beta primer mix. TCRdb re-called the 5' RACE reads through MiXCR, storing one row per CDR3 protein. The data contain 1 million or so distinct CDR3 sequences, 25% of them seen just once; the ten biggest clones take up 0.65% to 0.75%. This sample was shared with a second study, whose subject was T cells of mothers and their children.

The sequenced sample consisted of blood. The receptors were sampled from a girl aged 2-10 years in good health.

This clonotype was counted only a few times. The chain carries TRBV28 and TRBJ2-7; 7 bases fit TRBD1. This CDR3 is 14 amino acids long. Germline V lookup: CDR1 MDHEN, CDR2 SYDVKM. Trimming removed 5 bases from V and 3 bases from J; junction bases left unmatched: 7. CDR3 in amino acids: CASSEGQSLYEQYF. CDR3 in DNA: TGTGCCAGCAGTGAGGGACAGTCACTCTACGAGCAGTACTTC.

This chain joins TRBV7-9 and TRBJ2-5; 8 bases match TRBD1. The CDR3 extends over 14 amino acids. After removal of 4 bases from V and 5 bases from J, the junction contained 6 bases not matched to a gene. The germline V gene encodes CDR1 SEHNR and CDR2 FQNEAQ (reference sequence). CDR3 loop: CASSSKQGEETQYF. CDR3 nucleotide sequence: TGTGCCAGCAGCTCTAAACAGGGGGAGGAGACCCAGTACTTC.

The chain has TRBV4-1 and TRBJ2-2; D gene unclear. Between the trimmed V and J ends, which lost 2 bases and 1 base, there was a span of 5 bases. CDR1 MGHRA and CDR2 YSYEKL come from the germline V gene. The CDR3 extends over 14 amino acids. CDR3 region: CASSQSQNTGELFF. The CDR3 coding sequence is TGCGCCAGCAGCCAAAGTCAGAACACCGGGGAGCTGTTTTTT.

V and J are TRBV5-1 and TRBJ2-1; TRBD2 aligns across 10 bases. Germline CDR1 is SGHRS and CDR2 is YFSETQ. V dropped 0 bases and J dropped 4; count of bases not matched to a gene: 4. The CDR3 totals 16 residues. CDR3 region: CASSLAASGGYNEQFF. CDR3 in DNA: TGCGCCAGCAGCTTGGCCGCTAGCGGGGGTTACAATGAGCAGTTCTTC.

This chain connects TRBV5-1 to TRBJ2-5; no reliable D call. The last part of the DNA fits TRBJ2-7 better; the J call may be wrong. The CDR3 totals 15 residues. The germline gives CDR1 SGHRS, CDR2 YFSETQ. The DNA of the CDR3 is TGCGCCAGCAGGGTTGCGAGTTACCACTCCTACGAGCAGTACTTC. Residues: CASRVASYHSYEQYF.

V gene TRBV6-5 combines with J gene TRBJ2-5; TRBD2 is a possible D gene (6 bases). The V gene's germline CDR1 is MNHEY and CDR2 SVGAGI. V dropped 7 bases and J dropped 11 bases, with 20 bases sitting between them. This CDR3 has 13 residues. CDR3 amino acids: CASKEGLVGEQYF. The CDR3 region has the DNA TGTGCCAGCAAGGAGGGGCTGGTTGGGGAGCAGTACTTC.

The chain combines TRBV7-9 with TRBJ2-7; D unclear. CDR3 length: 13 amino acids. The germline V gene encodes CDR1 SEHNR and CDR2 FQNEAQ (reference sequence). V gave up 10 bases and J gave up 2 bases, with 15 bases separating them. Here the CDR3 reads CATETQVPYEQYF. CDR3 coding DNA: TGTGCCACTGAAACTCAGGTTCCCTACGAGCAGTACTTC.

The sample holds many counts of this clonotype. The chain has TRBV7-8 and TRBJ2-1; D unresolved. This CDR3 has 13 amino acids. The germline CDR1 and CDR2 sequences are SGHVS and FQNEAQ. V lost 1 base and J 6 bases, leaving 7 bases between the germline ends. In DNA form, the CDR3 reads TGTGCCAGCAGCTTAGTGGCTAGCAATGAGCAGTTCTTC. Translated, it gives CASSLVASNEQFF.

This chain links TRBV7-2 with TRBJ2-1, with D possibly being TRBD1 or TRBD2 (5 bases each). The V end lost 5 bases, the J end lost 7 bases, and 18 bases lay between the germline ends. This CDR3 is 15 amino acids long. Germline CDR1 SGHTA, CDR2 FQGNSA. CDR3 sequence: CASSPGGGSRNEQFF. The CDR3 DNA follows: TGTGCCAGCAGCCCAGGTGGGGGTAGTAGGAATGAGCAGTTCTTC. The entire variable domain, with the rest obtained from reference TRBV7-2 and TRBJ2-1, is as follows: GAGVSQSPSNKVTEKGKDVELRCDPISGHTALYWYRQSLGQGLEFLIYFQGNSAPDKSGLPSDRFSAERTGGSVSTLTIQRTQQEDSAVYLCASSPGGGSRNEQFFGPGTRLTVL.

This clonotype was recorded a few times. The chain uses TRBV6-1 and TRBJ2-6; no reliable D call. V shed 4 bases and J shed 0 bases, with 4 bases lying between them. The CDR3 runs to 14 residues. Germline V gives CDR1 MNHNS, CDR2 SASEGT. DNA for the CDR3: TGTGCCAGCAGTGCAGCCTCTGGGGCCAACGTCCTGACTTTC. This codes for CASSAASGANVLTF.

V gene TRBV6-5 combines with J gene TRBJ2-3; 8 bases fit TRBD2. Germline V gives CDR1 MNHEY, CDR2 SVGAGI. V was clipped by 5 bases and J by 1 base; unmatched bases: 5. This CDR3 contains 15 residues. In DNA, the CDR3 is TGTGCCAGCAGTCAACTAGCGGCAGGCACAGATACGCAGTATTTT. Its translation is CASSQLAAGTDTQYF.